This T cell receptor (beta chain) was retrieved from a study of beta chain features in type 1 diabetes. Broader study findings: There was a possibility that cDNA sequencing over-represented cells with high TCR expression. Fewer junction insertions and more nucleotide deletions appeared in type 1 diabetes patients.

Germline CDR1 reads SGHRS; CDR2 reads YFSETQ. V lost 0 bases, J lost 4 bases, and 1 base stayed unmatched. The CDR3 is made up of 15 amino acids. Expressed TCRB transcripts were sequenced after all isolated RNA was converted to cDNA. Roughly 3.6 million reads, on average, came from each naive, central memory and regulatory T cell sample. Clones were sequenced by immunoSEQ multiplex PCR, and TCRdb holds only the in-frame ones, with some missing. Of 300,000 to 400,000 clones listed, over 9.5% were seen once; the top ten hold more than 0.015%. This clone was counted only a few times. Antigen unknown. The sequenced material came from naive CD4+ T cells from blood. The chain uses TRBV5-1 and TRBJ2-1; 10 bases agree with TRBD2. This sequence originates from a man aged 18 to 30 in good health. The CDR3 protein is CASSLELAGYNEQFF. The CDR3 DNA follows: TGCGCCAGCAGCTTGGAACTAGCGGGGTACAATGAGCAGTTCTTC.